The clone carrying this T cell receptor (beta chain) occurred many times. Its antigen is as yet unknown. This specimen comes from a study of T cell repertoires in cytomegalovirus infection. Overall study: Epitope selection comprised recently identified HLA-C-restricted CMV epitopes and well-studied HLA-B-restricted CMV epitopes. Study conclusions and caveats: Across the ex vivo response, the dominant clonotypes were HLA-C-restricted CMV-specific TCR beta clonotypes.

This CDR3 has 15 amino acids. J gave up 2 bases and V 3 bases, and 1 base lay outside the gene matches. Germline V gives CDR1 SGHTA, CDR2 FQGNSA. TCRdb re-called the reads through MiXCR, storing one row per CDR3 protein. Of 230,000 or so distinct CDR3 sequences in the sample, 35% to 40% were seen once. The sample consisted of CD8+ T cells from cultured PBMCs, taken from culture after CMV antigen stimulation. The receptor's source is a human donor in good health (CMV status not recorded). Some clones in this sample may be carry-over from other donors' samples. The genes are TRBV7-2 and TRBJ2-1; 10 nucleotides align to TRBD2. For the CDR3, the DNA is TGTGCCAGCAGCTTCGGGACTAGCGCCTACAATGAGCAGTTCTTC. Translating it yields CASSFGTSAYNEQFF. The entire variable domain, with the rest obtained from reference TRBV7-2 and TRBJ2-1, is as follows: GAGVSQSPSNKVTEKGKDVELRCDPISGHTALYWYRQSLGQGLEFLIYFQGNSAPDKSGLPSDRFSAERTGGSVSTLTIQRTQQEDSAVYLCASSFGTSAYNEQFFGPGTRLTVL.